The 22 T cell receptor beta chains below come from one sample, sequenced in a study of shared clonotypes between healthy human individuals. The repertoire was sequenced with immunoSEQ multiplex PCR; TCRdb's copy has only in-frame clones and lacks some. In the table there are over a million clones, less than 99% of which are singletons. Sequenced input: naive CD4+ T cells sorted from blood. Subset specified: CD45RA+ positively selected. These receptors were collected from a man in his thirties or forties in good health.

The chain couples TRBV5-1 to TRBJ2-5; possible D gene TRBD1, 6 bases. Trimming left V 3 bases short and J 5 bases short, with 20 bases between. The CDR3 is 16 residues long. Germline V gene sequence: CDR1 SGHRS, CDR2 YFSETQ. The DNA of the CDR3 is TGCGCCAGCAGCTGGAATGCCGGGACAATGGGGGAGACCCAGTACTTC. It encodes CASSWNAGTMGETQYF.

The V gene is TRBV18, the J gene TRBJ2-7; D is unclear. CDR3 length equals 12 residues. Germline CDR1 is KGHSH and CDR2 is LQKENI. The V gene lost 5 bases and the J gene lost 3 bases, with 8 bases spanning the gap. The CDR3 sequence: CASSSEYYEQYF. The CDR3 DNA follows: TGTGCCAGCTCATCTGAATACTACGAGCAGTACTTC.

The chain couples TRBV19 to TRBJ1-5, with D uncertain. The length of the CDR3 is 12 residues. Germline V CDR1 and CDR2: LNHDA, SQIVND (reference sequence). Trimming shortened V by 8 bases and J by 1 base, and 6 bases separated the two germline ends. CDR3 sequence reads: CASWNSNQPQHF. CDR3 DNA: TGTGCCAGTTGGAACAGCAATCAGCCCCAGCATTTT. Using reference TRBV19 and TRBJ1-5 for the parts outside the CDR3, the full variable domain is DGGITQSPKYLFRKEGQNVTLSCEQNLNHDAMYWYRQDPGQGLRLIYYSQIVNDFQKGDIAEGYSVSREKKESFPLTVTSAQKNPTAFYLCASWNSNQPQHFGDGTRLSIL.

CDR3 region: CASSPEQGAFYEQYF. For the CDR3, the DNA is TGTGCCAGCTCACCAGAACAGGGGGCGTTCTACGAGCAGTACTTC. The J gene is TRBJ2-7, the V gene TRBV18; TRBD1 aligns across 9 bases. V shed 2 bases and J 3 bases; nucleotides not matched to a gene: 5. The CDR3 sequence is 15 residues long. Germline CDR1 KGHSH, CDR2 LQKENI.

This clone was counted a single time. The V gene is TRBV7-9, the J gene TRBJ2-2; either TRBD1 or TRBD2 may fit D (5 bases each). CDR1 is SEHNR, CDR2 FQNEAQ, per germline (reference sequence). V lost 3 bases to trimming and J lost 6 bases, with 14 bases between them. CDR3 size: 15 residues. This chain's CDR3 is CASSFDRGVAGELFF. DNA for the CDR3: TGTGCCAGCAGCTTTGACAGAGGGGTCGCCGGGGAGCTGTTTTTT.

This chain connects TRBV10-2 to TRBJ2-7; 11 nucleotides align to TRBD2. Germline V lookup: CDR1 WSHSY, CDR2 SAAADI. This CDR3 comprises 15 residues. Losses at the gene ends were 2 bases for V and 4 bases for J; bases not matched to a gene: 4. The CDR3 DNA is TGCGCCAGCAGTGAGAGGCTAGCGGGGGGTTACGAGCAGTACTTC. Translated, it gives CASSERLAGGYEQYF.

The V and J genes are TRBV19 and TRBJ1-2; D perhaps matches TRBD1 (6 bases). The CDR3 length is 12 residues. CDR1 and CDR2 (germline): LNHDA, SQIVND (reference sequence). V shed 4 bases and J shed 6 bases, with 9 bases lying between them. The CDR3 DNA follows: TGTGCCAGTAGTAGGACAGAAGATGGCTACACCTTC. Its translation is CASSRTEDGYTF.

This clone was recorded only once. This rearrangement joins TRBV5-6 to TRBJ2-1; 7 nucleotides align to TRBD2. The CDR3 has 15 amino acids. The V gene end was trimmed by 0 bases and the J gene end by 3 bases; junction bases not matched to a gene: 3. Germline loops: CDR1 SGHDT, CDR2 YYEEEE. The CDR3 sequence: CASSLGGRVYNEQFF. As DNA, the CDR3 is TGTGCCAGCAGCTTGGGAGGGAGGGTCTACAATGAGCAGTTCTTC.

Concerning this clone: This CDR3 fails to terminate in the conserved phenylalanine or tryptophan, so it likely reflects a read error. The DNA is left out, because the CDR3 cannot be placed on it with certainty; the CDR3 is given as TCRdb lists it. This chain links TRBV28 with TRBJ2-7; the table's D call, TRBD2, was not checked against the DNA. A total of 14 residues make up the CDR3, ends included. The V gene's germline CDR1 is MDHEN and CDR2 SYDVKM. CDR3 sequence: CASSTGLAGALRFL.

The chain is built from TRBV29-1 and TRBJ1-1; 7 nucleotides align to TRBD1. The junction had 7 bases not matched to a gene; V was cut back by 7 bases and J by 5 bases. Germline V gene sequence: CDR1 SQVTM, CDR2 ANQGSEA. This CDR3 comprises 12 residues. DNA for the CDR3: TGCAGCGGGAACAGGGGATCGACTGAAGCTTTCTTT. Its protein is CSGNRGSTEAFF.

The chain carries TRBV7-9 and TRBJ2-2; 7 bases line up with TRBD2. J lost 1 base, V lost 5 bases, and 7 bases had no gene match. Germline V gives CDR1 SEHNR, CDR2 FQNEAQ (reference sequence). The CDR3 runs 16 residues. The CDR3 region has the DNA TGTGCCAGCAGCCGCCCTAGCGGAGGGAACACCGGGGAGCTGTTTTTT. This sequence encodes CASSRPSGGNTGELFF.

This chain joins TRBV18 and TRBJ1-2; D is possibly TRBD1 (5 bases). Deletions cut 5 bases from V and 8 bases from J, with 15 bases between. The germline gives CDR1 KGHSH, CDR2 LQKENI. This CDR3 spans 13 amino acids. CDR3 protein: CASSTTEEGGYTF. CDR3 DNA sequence: TGTGCCAGCTCAACTACCGAGGAGGGGGGCTACACCTTC.

The gene calls are TRBV6-6 and TRBJ2-7, with D hard to call. The CDR3 is 15 amino acids. Germline values: CDR1 MNHNY, CDR2 SVGAGI (reference sequence). V was trimmed by 6 bases and J by 2 bases, leaving 17 bases between them. The CDR3 is CASRKNGGLPYEQYF. The CDR3 DNA follows: TGTGCCAGCAGAAAAAACGGCGGCCTTCCCTACGAGCAGTACTTC.

This chain links TRBV28 with TRBJ1-2, with TRBD1 matching 12 bases. The CDR3 loop spans 15 amino acids. Per the germline V gene, CDR1 is MDHEN and CDR2 is SYDVKM. J lost 6 bases, V lost 5 bases, and 7 bases had no gene match. CDR3 loop: CASSPPGQGAHGYTF. The CDR3 DNA reads as TGTGCCAGCAGTCCCCCGGGACAGGGGGCCCATGGCTACACCTTC.

This clone was observed once. The rearrangement links TRBV7-9 to TRBJ2-7; 9 nucleotides line up with TRBD1. Trimming at V came to 2 bases and at J to 2 bases, leaving 4 bases not matched to a gene. This CDR3 comprises 15 residues. CDR1 is SEHNR and CDR2 is FQNEAQ in the germline V gene (reference sequence). Written as DNA, the CDR3 is TGTGCCAGCAGCTTAATGGGACAGGGACCCTACGAGCAGTACTTC. It translates to CASSLMGQGPYEQYF.

The V and J genes are TRBV14 and TRBJ2-3; D remains ambiguous. CDR3 length: 13 amino acids. V lost 0 bases and J 7 bases, leaving 8 bases between the germline ends. Germline CDR1 SGHDN, CDR2 FVKESK. The CDR3 reads CASSQDQQNTQYF. In DNA, the CDR3 is TGTGCCAGCAGCCAAGATCAACAGAATACGCAGTATTTT.

The chain recombines TRBV19 with TRBJ1-3; D is undetermined. Germline assignment: CDR1 LNHDA and CDR2 SQIVND (reference sequence). The CDR3 runs to 15 residues. V lost 3 bases, J lost 4 bases, and 13 bases lay in between. CDR3 residues: CASSIGPDRGNTIYF. In DNA form, the CDR3 reads TGTGCCAGTAGTATCGGTCCGGACCGAGGAAACACCATATATTTT.

This chain joins TRBV13 and TRBJ2-1; TRBD1 matches 8 bases. The CDR3 runs to 15 residues. Germline loops: CDR1 PRHDT, CDR2 FYEKMQ (reference sequence). V dropped 4 bases and J dropped 5; count of bases not matched to a gene: 7. The CDR3 DNA reads TGTGCCAGCAGCTCCAGGGGGCGGAAAGACAATGAGCAGTTCTTC. Translating gives CASSSRGRKDNEQFF. The full variable domain, with the rest looked up from reference TRBV13 and TRBJ2-1, is AAGVIQSPRHLIKEKRETATLKCYPIPRHDTVYWYQQGPGQDPQFLISFYEKMQSDKGSIPDRFSAQQFSDYHSELNMSSLELGDSALYFCASSSRGRKDNEQFFGPGTRLTVL.

This clone showed up just once. This rearrangement joins TRBV29-1 to TRBJ2-7; D is possibly TRBD1 (6 bases). Germline V gene lookup returns CDR1 SQVTM and CDR2 ANQGSEA. The V gene lost 6 bases and the J gene lost 6 bases, with 12 bases spanning the gap. CDR3 length: 11 residues. CDR3 bases: TGCAGCGTCGAGGACAGCCTCGAGCAGTACTTC. It translates to CSVEDSLEQYF.

This sequence joins TRBV15 and TRBJ1-5; D not certain. Trimming took off 0 bases at V and 0 bases at J, with 9 bases between the two ends. CDR3 length equals 16 residues. Germline V gene sequence: CDR1 LNHNV, CDR2 YYDKDF (reference sequence). In DNA form, the CDR3 reads TGTGCCACCAGCAGAGATTTGGGCGATAGCAATCAGCCCCAGCATTTT. It yields the protein CATSRDLGDSNQPQHF. The full variable domain, with the rest looked up from reference TRBV15 and TRBJ1-5, is DAMVIQNPRYQVTQFGKPVTLSCSQTLNHNVMYWYQQKSSQAPKLLFHYYDKDFNNEADTPDNFQSRRPNTSFCFLDIRSPGLGDTAMYLCATSRDLGDSNQPQHFGDGTRLSIL.

The chain employs TRBV6-1 and TRBJ1-5, with unresolved D. CDR3 length equals 13 residues. V lost 6 bases, J lost 5 bases, and 11 bases lay in between. Germline V gene data show CDR1 as MNHNS and CDR2 as SASEGT. The CDR3 sequence: CASSPKVDQPQHF. CDR3 coding DNA: TGTGCCAGCAGCCCTAAAGTAGATCAGCCCCAGCATTTT.

This chain links TRBV7-3 with TRBJ2-1, with D unresolved. V was trimmed by 5 bases and J by 6 bases, leaving 11 bases between them. This CDR3 is 13 amino acids long. The germline CDR1 and CDR2 sequences are SGHTA and FQGTGA. CDR3 DNA sequence: TGTGCCAGCAGCCCTTACCCCCCCAATGAGCAGTTCTTC. Its protein product is CASSPYPPNEQFF.